The 4 T cell receptor beta chains below were found in one sample sequenced in a study of Graves' ophthalmopathy and Graves' hyperthyroidism (dated by TCRdb to the late 2010s). TCRdb lists the instrument as Illumina HiSeq 2000. For repertoire sequencing, the TCR beta CDR3 regions were amplified from RNA transcripts. A first-round RT-PCR used HTBI primers with the Qiagen OneStep RT-PCR kit, followed by a second-round multiplex PCR, size selection and purification. In-frame beta chains were kept once TCRdb had trimmed the public reads at Q25 with fastp and called clones with MiXCR. Rows are unified per CDR3 protein, each entry keeping the most common DNA and genes. The sample table records about 220,000 distinct CDR3 sequences; about 22% of these occur just once. The ten largest clones capture around two fifths of the sample. Sequenced: peripheral blood. These receptors were obtained from a woman aged 45-65 years with Graves' ophthalmopathy. Donor details come from another sample of the same person, matched by shared clones.

Ten or more counts support this clonotype. The rearrangement links TRBV18 to TRBJ1-5, with D possibly TRBD1 on 6 matching bases. CDR1 is KGHSH and CDR2 is LQKENI in the germline V gene. Trimming removed 3 bases from V and 6 bases from J, with 12 bases in between. There are 14 residues in the CDR3. The CDR3 protein is CASSPEAGAQPQHF. The CDR3 bases are TGTGCCAGCTCACCGGAGGCAGGGGCTCAGCCCCAGCATTTT.

The gene calls are TRBV4-1 and TRBJ2-7; 8 bases line up with TRBD1. V dropped 3 bases and J dropped 2; count of bases not matched to a gene: 9. The CDR3 runs 16 residues. The V gene's germline CDR1 is MGHRA and CDR2 YSYEKL. The CDR3 DNA is TGCGCCAGCAGCCAGGTATTGACAGGGGCGACCTACGAGCAGTACTTC. It encodes CASSQVLTGATYEQYF.

This chain connects TRBV28 to TRBJ1-5, with TRBD1 matching over 7 bases. Looked up from germline, CDR1 is MDHEN and CDR2 is SYDVKM. This CDR3 has 17 residues. V gave up 4 bases and J gave up 0 bases; unmatched junction bases: 9. As DNA, the CDR3 is TGTGCCAGCAGTTACATCCCGACAGGGAATAGCAATCAGCCCCAGCATTTT. Its translation is CASSYIPTGNSNQPQHF.

Many counts were recorded for this clonotype. The chain carries TRBV28 and TRBJ2-7, with 11 bases identical to TRBD2. Germline loops: CDR1 MDHEN, CDR2 SYDVKM. The CDR3 totals 14 residues. V dropped 7 bases and J dropped 6; count of bases not matched to a gene: 8. The CDR3 spells CASIVSLAGGEQYF. Here the CDR3 DNA reads TGTGCCAGCATTGTGTCGCTAGCGGGAGGCGAGCAGTACTTC. The full variable domain, in which reference TRBV28 and TRBJ2-7 provide the parts outside the CDR3, is DVKVTQSSRYLVKRTGEKVFLECVQDMDHENMFWYRQDPGLGLRLIYFSYDVKMKEKGDIPEGYSVSREKKERFSLILESASTNQTSMYLCASIVSLAGGEQYFGPGTRLTVT.